This T cell receptor beta chain was retrieved from a study of neurological immune-mediated disorders. General study findings and limits: It was the repertoires of 18 of 34 multiple sclerosis patients that phylogenetic grouping placed in one related-CDR3 cluster, which is a possible signature.

The table lists this clonotype with many counts. Antigen specificity is unknown. Every sequencing run produced over 200 million TCR-beta sequences that came from 15-18 subjects. One entry per CDR3 protein, called by TCRdb with MiXCR from the 5' RACE reads. The data hold more than 40,000 distinct CDR3 sequences, with less than 2% observed a single time. This sequence was found in a woman aged 40 to 50 with multiple sclerosis. The source material was PBMCs.

CDR3 region: CASSLYSAYGYTF. CDR3 coding DNA: TGCGCCAGCAGCTTATACAGCGCCTATGGCTACACCTTC. The rearrangement joins TRBV5-1 to TRBJ1-2; D remains ambiguous. CDR3 length: 13 residues. The V end was cut by 2 bases, the J end by 4 bases, with 9 bases between. Germline loops: CDR1 SGHRS, CDR2 YFSETQ.